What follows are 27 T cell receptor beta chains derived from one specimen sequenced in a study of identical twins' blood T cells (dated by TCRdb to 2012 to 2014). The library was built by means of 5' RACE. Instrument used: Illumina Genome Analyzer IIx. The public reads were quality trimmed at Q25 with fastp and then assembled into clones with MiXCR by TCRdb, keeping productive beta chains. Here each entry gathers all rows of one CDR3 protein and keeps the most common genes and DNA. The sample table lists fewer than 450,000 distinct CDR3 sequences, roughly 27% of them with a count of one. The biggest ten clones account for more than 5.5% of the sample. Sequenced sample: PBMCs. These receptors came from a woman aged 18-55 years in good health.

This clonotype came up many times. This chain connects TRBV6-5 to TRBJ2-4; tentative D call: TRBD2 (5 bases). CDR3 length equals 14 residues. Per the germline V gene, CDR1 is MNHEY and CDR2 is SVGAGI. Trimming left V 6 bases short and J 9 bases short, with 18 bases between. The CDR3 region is CASSYGGGISIQYF. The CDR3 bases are TGTGCCAGCAGCTACGGCGGAGGAATCAGCATTCAGTACTTC.

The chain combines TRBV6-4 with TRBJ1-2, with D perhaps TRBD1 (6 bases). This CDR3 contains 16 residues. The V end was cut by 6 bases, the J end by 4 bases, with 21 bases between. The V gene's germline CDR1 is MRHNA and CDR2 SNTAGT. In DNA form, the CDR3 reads TGTGCCAGCAGCGTCGAACCGGGACATTCCCCCTATGGCTACACCTTC. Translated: CASSVEPGHSPYGYTF.

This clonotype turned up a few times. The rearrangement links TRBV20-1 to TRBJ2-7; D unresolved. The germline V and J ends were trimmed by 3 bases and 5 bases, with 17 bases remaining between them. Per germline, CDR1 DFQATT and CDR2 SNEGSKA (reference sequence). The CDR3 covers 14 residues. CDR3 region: CSARGIIPPHEQYF. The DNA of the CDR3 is TGCAGTGCTAGGGGGATTATCCCGCCCCACGAGCAGTACTTC.

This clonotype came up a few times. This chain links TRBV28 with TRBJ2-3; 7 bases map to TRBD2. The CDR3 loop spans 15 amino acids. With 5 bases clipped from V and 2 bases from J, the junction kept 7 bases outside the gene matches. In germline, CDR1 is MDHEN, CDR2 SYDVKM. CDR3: CASSPAGTSTDTQYF. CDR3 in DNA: TGTGCCAGCAGTCCAGCGGGGACTTCCACAGATACGCAGTATTTT.

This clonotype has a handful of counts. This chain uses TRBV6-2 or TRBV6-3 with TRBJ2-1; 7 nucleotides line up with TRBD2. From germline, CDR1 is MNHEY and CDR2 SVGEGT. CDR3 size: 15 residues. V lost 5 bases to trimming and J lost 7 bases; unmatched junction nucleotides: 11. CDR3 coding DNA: TGTGCCAGCAGTCCGACTAGCCTATGGTCAAATGAGCAGTTCTTC. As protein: CASSPTSLWSNEQFF.

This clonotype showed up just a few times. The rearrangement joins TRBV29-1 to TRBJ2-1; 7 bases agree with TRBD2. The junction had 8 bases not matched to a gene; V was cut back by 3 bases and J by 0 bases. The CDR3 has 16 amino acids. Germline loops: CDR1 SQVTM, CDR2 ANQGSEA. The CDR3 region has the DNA TGCAGCGTTGAGCTAGCGGCCCTGAGCTCCTACAATGAGCAGTTCTTC. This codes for CSVELAALSSYNEQFF.

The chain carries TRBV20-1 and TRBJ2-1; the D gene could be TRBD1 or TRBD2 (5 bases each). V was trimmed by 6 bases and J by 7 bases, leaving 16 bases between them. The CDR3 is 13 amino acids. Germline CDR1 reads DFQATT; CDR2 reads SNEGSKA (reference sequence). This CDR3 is CSAGERGRNEQFF. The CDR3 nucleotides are TGCAGTGCCGGGGAAAGGGGACGGAATGAGCAGTTCTTC.

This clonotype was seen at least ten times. Written as DNA, the CDR3 is TGCAGCGTGGGGTCGGGCGGGGAGACCCAGTACTTC. This gives the protein CSVGSGGETQYF. J is TRBJ2-5 and V is TRBV29-1, with D possibly matching TRBD2 (5 bases). V was shortened by 6 bases and J by 5 bases, with 13 bases between the two germline ends. The germline V gene has CDR1 SQVTM and CDR2 ANQGSEA. This CDR3 spans 12 amino acids.

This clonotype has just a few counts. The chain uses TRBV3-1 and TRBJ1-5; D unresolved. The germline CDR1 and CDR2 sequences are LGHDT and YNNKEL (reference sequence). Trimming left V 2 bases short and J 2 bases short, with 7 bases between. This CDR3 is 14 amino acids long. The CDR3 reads CASSQYSGNQPQHF. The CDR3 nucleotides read TGTGCCAGCAGCCAATACTCGGGCAATCAGCCCCAGCATTTT.

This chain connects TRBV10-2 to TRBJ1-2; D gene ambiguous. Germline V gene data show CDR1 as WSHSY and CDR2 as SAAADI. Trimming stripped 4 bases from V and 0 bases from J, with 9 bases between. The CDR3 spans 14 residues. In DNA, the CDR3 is TGCGCCAGCAGTGTGGGGAAATCTAACTATGGCTACACCTTC. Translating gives CASSVGKSNYGYTF.

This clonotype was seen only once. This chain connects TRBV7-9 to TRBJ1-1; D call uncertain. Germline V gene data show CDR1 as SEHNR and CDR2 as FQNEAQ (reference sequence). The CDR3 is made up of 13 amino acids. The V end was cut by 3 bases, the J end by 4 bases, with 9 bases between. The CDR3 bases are TGTGCCAGCAGCTTTTTAGACGGCACTGAAGCTTTCTTT. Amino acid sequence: CASSFLDGTEAFF.

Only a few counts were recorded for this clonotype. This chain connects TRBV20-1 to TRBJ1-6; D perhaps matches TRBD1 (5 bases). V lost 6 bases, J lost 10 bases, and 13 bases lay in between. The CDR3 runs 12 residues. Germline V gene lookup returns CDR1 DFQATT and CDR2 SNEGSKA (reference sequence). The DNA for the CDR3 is TGCAGTGCCTCCCCCGGGGGATCACCCCTCCACTTT. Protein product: CSASPGGSPLHF.

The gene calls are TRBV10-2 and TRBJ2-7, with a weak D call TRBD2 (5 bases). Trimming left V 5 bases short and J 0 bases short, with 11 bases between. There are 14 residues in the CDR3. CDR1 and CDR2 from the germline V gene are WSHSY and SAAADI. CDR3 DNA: TGCGCCAGCAGTAGGACTTCAAGCTCCTACGAGCAGTACTTC. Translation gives CASSRTSSSYEQYF.

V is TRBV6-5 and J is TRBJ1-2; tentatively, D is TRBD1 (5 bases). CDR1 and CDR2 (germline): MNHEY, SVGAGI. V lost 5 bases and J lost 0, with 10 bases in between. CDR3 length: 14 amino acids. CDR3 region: CASSPNRPNYGYTF. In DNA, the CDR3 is TGTGCCAGCAGTCCTAACAGGCCTAACTATGGCTACACCTTC.

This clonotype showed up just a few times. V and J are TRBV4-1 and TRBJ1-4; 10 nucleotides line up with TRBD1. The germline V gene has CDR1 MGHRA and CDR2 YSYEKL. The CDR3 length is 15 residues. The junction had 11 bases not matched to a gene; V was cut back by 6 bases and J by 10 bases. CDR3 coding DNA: TGCGCCAGCAGGTCCGTTGGACAGGGGGATGGAAAACTGTTTTTT. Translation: CASRSVGQGDGKLFF.

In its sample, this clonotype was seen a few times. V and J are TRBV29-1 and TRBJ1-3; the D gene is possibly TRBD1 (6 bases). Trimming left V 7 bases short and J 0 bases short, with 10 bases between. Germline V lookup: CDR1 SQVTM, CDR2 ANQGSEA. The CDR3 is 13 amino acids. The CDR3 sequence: CSAGQSSGNTIYF. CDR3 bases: TGCAGCGCCGGACAGAGCTCTGGAAACACCATATATTTT.

CDR3 region: CASSLSGLSSGANVLTF. In nucleotides, the CDR3 is TGCGCCAGCAGCTTGTCTGGGTTGAGCTCTGGGGCCAACGTCCTGACTTTC. The rearrangement joins TRBV5-1 to TRBJ2-6; D gene unclear. The CDR3 runs 17 residues. Trimming stripped 1 base from V and 0 bases from J, with 11 bases between. CDR1 is SGHRS, CDR2 YFSETQ, per germline.

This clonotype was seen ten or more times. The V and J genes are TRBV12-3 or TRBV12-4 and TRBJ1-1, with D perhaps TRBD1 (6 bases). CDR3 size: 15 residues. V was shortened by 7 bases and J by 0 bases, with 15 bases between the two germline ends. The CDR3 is CASTAAGGLNTEAFF. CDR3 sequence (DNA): TGTGCCAGCACTGCGGCGGGGGGCCTGAACACTGAAGCTTTCTTT.

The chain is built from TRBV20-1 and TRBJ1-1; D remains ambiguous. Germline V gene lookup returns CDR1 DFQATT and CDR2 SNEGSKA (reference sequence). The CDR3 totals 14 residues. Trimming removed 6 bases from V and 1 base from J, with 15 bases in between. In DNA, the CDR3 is TGCAGTGCCGCCCGAATCCGGGGGAACACTGAAGCTTTCTTT. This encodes CSAARIRGNTEAFF.

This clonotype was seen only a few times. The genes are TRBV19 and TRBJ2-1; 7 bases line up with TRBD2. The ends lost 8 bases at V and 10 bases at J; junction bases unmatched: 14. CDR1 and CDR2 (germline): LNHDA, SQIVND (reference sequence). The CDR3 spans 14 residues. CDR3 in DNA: TGTGCCAGTTCTGGACTAGGCGGGGGAAGGGAGCAGTTCTTC. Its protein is CASSGLGGGREQFF.

CDR3 nucleotide sequence: TGTGCCAGTTCGAACAGGATCAACTCTGGGGCCAACGTCCTGACTTTC. This codes for CASSNRINSGANVLTF. The chain has TRBV19 and TRBJ2-6, with a possible D match to TRBD1 (5 bases). Trimming pared 8 bases from V and 0 bases from J, leaving 14 bases between. The CDR3 runs to 16 residues. CDR1 and CDR2 from the germline V gene are LNHDA and SQIVND (reference sequence).

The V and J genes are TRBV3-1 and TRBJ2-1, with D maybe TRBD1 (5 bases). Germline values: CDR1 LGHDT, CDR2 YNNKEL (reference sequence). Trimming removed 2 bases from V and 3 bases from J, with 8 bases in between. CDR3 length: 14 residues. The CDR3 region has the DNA TGTGCCAGCAGCCAACTAGACAGCTACAATGAGCAGTTCTTC. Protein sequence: CASSQLDSYNEQFF.

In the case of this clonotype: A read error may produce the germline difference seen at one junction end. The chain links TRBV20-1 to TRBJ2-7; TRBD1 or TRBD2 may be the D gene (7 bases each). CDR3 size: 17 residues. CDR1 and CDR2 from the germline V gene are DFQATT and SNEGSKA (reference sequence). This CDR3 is CIAEGATSQLRVGEQYF. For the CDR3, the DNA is TGCATTGCTGAGGGGGCGACTAGCCAACTTCGAGTAGGCGAGCAGTACTTC.

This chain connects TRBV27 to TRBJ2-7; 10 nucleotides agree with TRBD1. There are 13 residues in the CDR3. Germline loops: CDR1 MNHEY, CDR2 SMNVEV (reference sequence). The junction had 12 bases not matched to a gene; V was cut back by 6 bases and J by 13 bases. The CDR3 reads CASSRDRGNFHYF. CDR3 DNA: TGTGCCAGCAGCCGGGACAGGGGTAATTTTCATTACTTC.

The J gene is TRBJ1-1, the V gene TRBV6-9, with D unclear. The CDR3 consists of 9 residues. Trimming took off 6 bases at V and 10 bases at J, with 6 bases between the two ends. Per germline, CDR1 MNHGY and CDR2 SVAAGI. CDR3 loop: CASSRGAFF. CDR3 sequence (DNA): TGTGCCAGCAGCCGGGGAGCTTTCTTT.

The CDR3 reads CANSLDRVPGELFF. CDR3 in DNA: TGTGCCAACAGCTTGGACAGGGTCCCCGGGGAGCTGTTTTTT. The chain couples TRBV6-2 or TRBV6-3 to TRBJ2-2, with 8 bases matching TRBD1. V lost 10 bases to trimming and J lost 6 bases; unmatched junction nucleotides: 10. This CDR3 contains 14 residues. CDR1 MNHEY and CDR2 SVGEGT come from the germline V gene.

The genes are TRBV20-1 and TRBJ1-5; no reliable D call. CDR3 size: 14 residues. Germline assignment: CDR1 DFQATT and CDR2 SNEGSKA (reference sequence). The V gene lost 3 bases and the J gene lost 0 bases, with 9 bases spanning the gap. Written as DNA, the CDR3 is TGCAGTGCTAGTGGCAGGACTAGCAATCAGCCCCAGCATTTT. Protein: CSASGRTSNQPQHF.